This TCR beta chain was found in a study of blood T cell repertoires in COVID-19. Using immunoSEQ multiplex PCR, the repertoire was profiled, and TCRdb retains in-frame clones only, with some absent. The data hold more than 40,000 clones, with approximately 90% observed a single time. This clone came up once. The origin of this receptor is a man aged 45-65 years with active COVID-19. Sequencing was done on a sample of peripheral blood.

DNA for the CDR3: TGTGCCAGCATGGACAGGGGAGACACCGGGGAGCTGTTTTTT. It yields the protein CASMDRGDTGELFF. The chain carries TRBV19 and TRBJ2-2; TRBD1 aligns across 9 bases. The junction had 5 bases not matched to a gene; V was cut back by 9 bases and J by 3 bases. This CDR3 is 14 amino acids long. Germline V gene data show CDR1 as LNHDA and CDR2 as SQIVND (reference sequence).